These 9 T cell receptor beta chains were all obtained from the same sample, sequenced in a study of blood T cell repertoires in COVID-19. TCRdb keeps only in-frame clones here, not all; method: immunoSEQ multiplex PCR. The sample has fewer than 250,000 clones; about 88% are singletons. The sample comprised peripheral blood. These receptors were obtained from an older man with acute or convalescent COVID-19.

The rearrangement links TRBV7-9 to TRBJ2-7, with 8 positions matching TRBD2. Trimming removed 6 bases from V and 3 bases from J; junction bases left unmatched: 16. CDR3 length equals 17 residues. Germline CDR1 SEHNR, CDR2 FQNEAQ (reference sequence). Written as DNA, the CDR3 is TGTGCCAGCAGTTCTCGGAATACGCGGGAGGCCCACTACGAGCAGTACTTC. It translates to CASSSRNTREAHYEQYF.

This chain uses TRBV4-2 with TRBJ2-1; 10 bases agree with TRBD2. The CDR3 is 14 amino acids. The germline V gene has CDR1 LGHNA and CDR2 YNFKEQ. Trimming took 4 bases from V and 6 from J; bases not matched to a gene: 3. CDR3 nucleotides: TGTGCCAGCAGCCCAAGCGGGAGGGTCAATGAGCAGTTCTTC. Encoded protein: CASSPSGRVNEQFF.

This chain joins TRBV10-3 and TRBJ2-1; the D gene is possibly TRBD2 (6 bases). Trimming took 0 bases from V and 5 from J, leaving 17 bases between them. Germline CDR1 ENHRY, CDR2 SYGVKD. CDR3 length: 17 amino acids. The CDR3 DNA reads TGTGCCATCAGTGAGTCGGCGGCGGGGACGCTGGACAATGAGCAGTTCTTC. It yields the protein CAISESAAGTLDNEQFF.

This rearrangement joins TRBV6-2 or TRBV6-3 to TRBJ2-1; TRBD2 aligns across 9 bases. The CDR3 spans 15 residues. Per germline, CDR1 MNHEY and CDR2 SVGEGT. V was pared by 4 bases and J by 9 bases, with 10 bases of the junction left unmatched. In nucleotides, the CDR3 is TGTGCCAGCAGTTCCTGGGCTAGCGGGATGGGTGAGCAGTTCTTC. This codes for CASSSWASGMGEQFF.

The rearrangement joins TRBV3-1 (or the pseudogene TRBV3-2) to TRBJ2-7; D is unresolved. The CDR3 length is 13 residues. The ends were cut back, 3 bases at V and 6 bases at J, with 12 bases in the middle. Germline-derived CDR1 and CDR2 are LGHDT and YNNKEL (reference sequence). The DNA of the CDR3 is TGTGCCAGCAGCCACCCCGTGGCAGGCGAGCAGTACTTC. It is translated as CASSHPVAGEQYF.

V gene TRBV25-1 combines with J gene TRBJ2-7; D gene uncertain. Trimming shortened V by 8 bases and J by 4 bases, and 9 bases separated the two germline ends. CDR3 length: 11 residues. The germline CDR1 and CDR2 sequences are MGHDK and SYGVNS. The CDR3 nucleotides are TGTGCCAGCGAGACTGCTTACGAGCAGTACTTC. Amino acid sequence: CASETAYEQYF.

The V call is TRBV5-1, the J call TRBJ2-7, with D possibly being TRBD2 (5 bases). The V gene lost 0 bases and the J gene lost 5 bases, with 9 bases spanning the gap. The CDR3 has 13 residues. Looked up from germline, CDR1 is SGHRS and CDR2 is YFSETQ. The DNA of the CDR3 is TGCGCCAGCAGCTTGGGTTCCGGGAACGAGCAGTACTTC. As protein: CASSLGSGNEQYF.

The chain carries TRBV5-8 and TRBJ2-7; the D gene is possibly TRBD2 (5 bases). The V end lost 1 base, the J end lost 3 bases, and 11 bases lay between the germline ends. This CDR3 comprises 14 residues. CDR1 is SGHTS and CDR2 is YDEGEE in the germline V gene. The DNA of the CDR3 is TGTGCCAGCAGCTTGCCGACTAACCTCTACGAGCAGTACTTC. Translated, it gives CASSLPTNLYEQYF.

The V and J genes are TRBV6-4 and TRBJ1-5, with TRBD1 identical over 8 bases. CDR3 size: 14 residues. The germline gives CDR1 MRHNA, CDR2 SNTAGT. V lost 11 bases and J lost 2; bases outside the gene matches: 8. Here the CDR3 reads CAGDRGNGNQPQHF. The CDR3 coding sequence is TGTGCCGGAGACAGGGGCAATGGCAATCAGCCCCAGCATTTT.